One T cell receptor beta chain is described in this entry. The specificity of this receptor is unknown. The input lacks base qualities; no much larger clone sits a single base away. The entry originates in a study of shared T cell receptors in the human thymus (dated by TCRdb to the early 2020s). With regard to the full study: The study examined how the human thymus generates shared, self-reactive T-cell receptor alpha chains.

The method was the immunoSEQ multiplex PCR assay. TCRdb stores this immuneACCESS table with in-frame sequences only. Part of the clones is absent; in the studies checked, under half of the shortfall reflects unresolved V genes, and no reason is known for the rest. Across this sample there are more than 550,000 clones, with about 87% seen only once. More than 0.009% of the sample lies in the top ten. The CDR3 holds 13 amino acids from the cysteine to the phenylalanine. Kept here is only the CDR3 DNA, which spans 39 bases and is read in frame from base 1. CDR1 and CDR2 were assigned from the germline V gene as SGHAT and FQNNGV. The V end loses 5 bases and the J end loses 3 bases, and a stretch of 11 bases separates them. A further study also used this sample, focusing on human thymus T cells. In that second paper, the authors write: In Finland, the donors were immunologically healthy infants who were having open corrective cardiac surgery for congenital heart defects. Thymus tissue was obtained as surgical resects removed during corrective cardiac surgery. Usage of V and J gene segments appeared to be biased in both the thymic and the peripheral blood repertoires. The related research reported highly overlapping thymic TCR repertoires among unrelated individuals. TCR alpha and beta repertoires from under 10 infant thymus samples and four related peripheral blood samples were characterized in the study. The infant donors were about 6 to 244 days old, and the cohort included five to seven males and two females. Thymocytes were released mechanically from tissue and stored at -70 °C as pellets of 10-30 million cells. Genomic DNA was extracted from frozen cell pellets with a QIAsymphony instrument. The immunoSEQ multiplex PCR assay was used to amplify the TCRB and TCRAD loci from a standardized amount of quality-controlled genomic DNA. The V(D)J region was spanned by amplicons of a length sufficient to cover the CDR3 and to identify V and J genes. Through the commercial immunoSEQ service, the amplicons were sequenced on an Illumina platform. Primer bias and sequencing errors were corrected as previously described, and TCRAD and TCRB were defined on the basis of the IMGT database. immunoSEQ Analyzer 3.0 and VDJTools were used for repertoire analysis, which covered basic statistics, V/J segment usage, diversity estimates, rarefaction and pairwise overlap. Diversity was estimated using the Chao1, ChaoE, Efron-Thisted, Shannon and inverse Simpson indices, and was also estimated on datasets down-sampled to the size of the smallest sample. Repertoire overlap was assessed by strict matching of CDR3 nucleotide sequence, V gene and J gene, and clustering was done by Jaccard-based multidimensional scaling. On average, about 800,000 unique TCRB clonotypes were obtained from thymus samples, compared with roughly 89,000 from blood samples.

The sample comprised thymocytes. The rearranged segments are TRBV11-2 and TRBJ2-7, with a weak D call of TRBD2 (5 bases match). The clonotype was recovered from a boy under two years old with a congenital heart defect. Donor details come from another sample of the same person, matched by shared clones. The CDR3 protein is CASSPPRVYEQYF. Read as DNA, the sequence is TGTGCCAGCAGCCCACCGCGGGTCTACGAGCAGTACTTC.